The 6 T cell receptor beta chains listed next were all sequenced from one sample in a study of beta chain features in type 1 diabetes. Study results and limitations: TCRB CDR3s were moderately but significantly shorter in Type 1 diabetes patients in all four CD4+ subsets.

The study reverse transcribed the entire isolated RNA, so it sequenced expressed TCRB transcripts. Clones were read by immunoSEQ multiplex PCR, and TCRdb kept only the in-frame ones, dropping some. The table has around 710,000 clones, about an eighth seen once. The antigens for these receptors are not known. The sequencing sample was made of naive CD4+ T cells from blood. These receptors all stem from a man aged 30-40 years with type 1 diabetes.

The chain combines TRBV4-2 with TRBJ1-5; D might be TRBD1 (5 bases). Germline V lookup: CDR1 LGHNA, CDR2 YNFKEQ. The CDR3 is 16 residues long. Trimming shortened V by 0 bases and J by 5 bases, and 14 bases separated the two germline ends. The CDR3 nucleotides read TGTGCCAGCAGCCAAGAATACCGTCAGGGACATCAGCCCCAGCATTTT. As protein: CASSQEYRQGHQPQHF.

The chain joins TRBV20-1 to TRBJ2-7; the D gene is possibly TRBD1 (5 bases). The CDR3 consists of 10 residues. CDR1 and CDR2 from the germline V gene are DFQATT and SNEGSKA (reference sequence). Trimming removed 7 bases from V and 9 bases from J, with 13 bases in between. CDR3 nucleotides: TGCAGTGTTCGACAGACCGGGCAGTACTTC. Translated: CSVRQTGQYF.

This clone has more than one count but fewer than ten. The chain links TRBV7-2 to TRBJ1-2, with no clear D. CDR3 length equals 13 residues. V was pared by 2 bases and J by 4 bases, with 8 bases between. Germline V CDR1 and CDR2: SGHTA, FQGNSA. CDR3 DNA sequence: TGTGCCAGCAGCTTAAGCAAGGGCTATGGCTACACCTTC. Residues: CASSLSKGYGYTF.

This chain uses TRBV7-2 with TRBJ2-1, with D perhaps being TRBD1 or TRBD2 (6 bases each). Per germline, CDR1 SGHTA and CDR2 FQGNSA. Trimming shortened V by 5 bases and J by 2 bases, and 25 bases separated the two germline ends. The CDR3 runs 19 residues. The CDR3 is CASSPRKGVGGGPYNEQFF. As DNA, the CDR3 is TGTGCCAGCAGCCCGAGAAAGGGAGTGGGGGGCGGACCCTACAATGAGCAGTTCTTC.

This clone was seen a handful of times. The chain uses TRBV6-1 and TRBJ2-5; D is perhaps TRBD1 (6 bases). Germline V lookup: CDR1 MNHNS, CDR2 SASEGT. Deletions cut 6 bases from V and 4 bases from J, with 12 bases between. CDR3 size: 13 residues. This chain's CDR3 is CASRQGPGETQYF. The CDR3 region has the DNA TGTGCCAGCAGACAGGGACCCGGAGAGACCCAGTACTTC.

The sample holds a few counts of this clone. The chain has TRBV7-9 and TRBJ2-2, with 7 bases fitting TRBD1. The V gene's germline CDR1 is SEHNR and CDR2 FQNEAQ (reference sequence). V shed 5 bases, J shed 3 bases, and the junction held 3 bases outside the gene matches. The CDR3 has 14 amino acids. The CDR3 DNA reads TGTGCCAGCAGCATAGGGACAGACACCGGGGAGCTGTTTTTT. This codes for CASSIGTDTGELFF.